This is a list of T cell receptor beta chains from one sample in a study of blood T cell repertoires in COVID-19. The table came from immunoSEQ multiplex PCR; TCRdb's copy has only in-frame clones and leaves some out. Of about 73,000 clones listed, about 91% are singletons. Sequencing used peripheral blood. The receptors derive from an older man with acute or convalescent COVID-19. CDR3s include the opening cysteine and the closing phenylalanine or tryptophan. The order of the fields is D gene, J gene, V gene, clone size, CDR3 DNA, CDR3 protein. The D gene is left open where the match is weak. The size entry is marked missing in some rows and otherwise reads once, few, many or a size class.

TRBD2,TRBJ2-3,TRBV27,.,TGTGCCAGCAGTTTGATGGGAGGGCTCCCAGATACGCAGTATTTT,CASSLMGGLPDTQYF
TRBD1,TRBJ1-2,TRBV6-5,.,TGTGCCAGCAGTTACACGCAGGGGGGATTTAACTATGGCTACACCTTC,CASSYTQGGFNYGYTF
.,TRBJ1-6,TRBV30,.,TGTGCCTGGGGCCGGGGGGAGCTTTTGGATAATTCACCCCTCCACTTT,CAWGRGELLDNSPLHF
.,TRBJ2-6,TRBV24-1,.,TGTGCCACCAGTGATGCCGAGCCCGGGGCCAACGTCCTGACTTTC,CATSDAEPGANVLTF
TRBD2,TRBJ2-1,TRBV7-9,.,TGTGCCAGCAGCTTAGGGCTAGCGGTACGCAATGAGCAGTTCTTC,CASSLGLAVRNEQFF
.,TRBJ2-1,TRBV21-1,.,TGTGCCAGCAGCAATTTGTTAGCGGGGGATTACAATGAGCAGTTCTTC,CASSNLLAGDYNEQFF
TRBD2,TRBJ2-5,TRBV20-1,.,TGCAGTGCTAGTCCCGCGACTAGCGAAGGAGAGACCCAGTACTTC,CSASPATSEGETQYF
TRBD1,TRBJ2-2,TRBV24-1,.,TGTGCCACCAGCTCCCCGGGACAGGGTCTCGGCGGGGAGCTGTTTTTT,CATSSPGQGLGGELFF
.,TRBJ2-4,TRBV3-1/TRBV3-2,.,TGTGCCAGCAGCCGCCTCTCGGGAGAGGGCATTCAGTACTTC,CASSRLSGEGIQYF
TRBD2,TRBJ2-5,TRBV11-2,.,TGTGCCAGCAGCTTAGGCGGGGGGACAAAGCAAGAGACCCAGTACTTC,CASSLGGGTKQETQYF
TRBD1,TRBJ1-1,TRBV19,.,TGTGCCAGTAGTATACCCCCCCGACAGGGAGGGAACACTGAAGCTTTCTTT,CASSIPPRQGGNTEAFF
.,TRBJ2-1,TRBV5-6,once,TGTGCCAGCAGCTTGGGAGACAACCACAATGAGCAGTTCTTC,CASSLGDNHNEQFF
.,TRBJ1-2,TRBV19,.,TGTGCCAGTACCCGTCCGAGCGCAGCTAACTATGGCTACACCTTC,CASTRPSAANYGYTF
.,TRBJ1-3,TRBV12-3/TRBV12-4,.,TGTGCCAGCAGTTTAGCACCAGGGAACACCATATATTTT,CASSLAPGNTIYF
.,TRBJ2-2,TRBV19,.,TGTGCCAGTAGGTTGGTCCAGACCGGGGAGCTGTTTTTT,CASRLVQTGELFF
TRBD1,TRBJ1-2,TRBV10-3,few,TGTGCCATCAGTATGGGACAGGGGGACTATGGCTACACCTTC,CAISMGQGDYGYTF
.,TRBJ1-1,TRBV3-1/TRBV3-2,once,TGTGCCAGCAGCCAGGCAGGATTGGGGGGGACTGAAGCTTTCTTT,CASSQAGLGGTEAFF
.,TRBJ2-7,TRBV15,.,TGTGCCACCAGCAGAGGAGGCCGATTCTCCTACGAGCAGTACTTC,CATSRGGRFSYEQYF
TRBD1,TRBJ1-4,TRBV27,.,TGTGCCAGCAGGACCCAGGGGGGTAATGAAAAACTGTTTTTT,CASRTQGGNEKLFF
.,TRBJ2-5,TRBV4-1,.,TGCGCCAGCAGCCCAACGAATACGGAGGAGACCCAGTACTTC,CASSPTNTEETQYF
TRBD1,TRBJ1-5,TRBV6-2/TRBV6-3,.,TGTGCCAGCAGTCTACGACAGGGACGGTTCCATAGCAATCAGCCCCAGCATTTT,CASSLRQGRFHSNQPQHF
TRBD1,TRBJ2-2,TRBV5-1,.,TGCGCCAGCAGCGGAGGACAGGGGAGCACCGGGGAGCTGTTTTTT,CASSGGQGSTGELFF
TRBD2,TRBJ2-7,TRBV5-1,.,TGCGCCAGCAGCTTGACTCCGACTAGCGGACTTTACGAGCAGTACTTC,CASSLTPTSGLYEQYF
.,TRBJ1-5,TRBV19,.,TGTGCCAGTAGTCCTCAGATTTATCAGCCCCAGCATTTT,CASSPQIYQPQHF
TRBD2,TRBJ2-3,TRBV5-1,.,TGCGCCAGCAGCTTGCGGTCGGCGGGAGGAGATACGCAGTATTTT,CASSLRSAGGDTQYF
TRBD1,TRBJ1-5,TRBV2,.,TGTGCCAGCAGCGTAGGACAGGGAAGTCAGCCCCAGCATTTT,CASSVGQGSQPQHF
.,TRBJ1-1,TRBV7-2,.,TGTGCCAGCAGCTTAGTGGGCCTATTCCGGACTGAAGCTTTCTTT,CASSLVGLFRTEAFF
.,TRBJ2-7,TRBV7-9,few,TGTGCCAGCAGCCCCCGAACAGGGATCTACGAGCAGTACTTC,CASSPRTGIYEQYF
.,TRBJ1-4,TRBV10-3,.,TGTGCCATCAAAGGACAGTCGGGGGGTGATGAAAAACTGTTTTTT,CAIKGQSGGDEKLFF
.,TRBJ2-7,TRBV9,.,TGTGCCAGCAGCGTAGACGGGACTCTAAATTACGAGCAGTACTTC,CASSVDGTLNYEQYF
.,TRBJ1-1,TRBV6-5,.,TGTGCCAGCATCTCAGGGTTGAACACTGAAGCTTTCTTT,CASISGLNTEAFF
.,TRBJ1-4,TRBV15,.,TGTGCCACCAGCAGAGAGGGTGGGAGGGTGACTAATGAAAAACTGTTTTTT,CATSREGGRVTNEKLFF
TRBD1,TRBJ2-2,TRBV7-2,.,TGTGCCAGCAGCTGGGGGGACAGGGTGAGCACCGGGGAGCTGTTTTTT,CASSWGDRVSTGELFF
.,TRBJ1-2,TRBV18,medium-sized,TGTGCCAGCTCACCACCCGCAGGGTGGGATGGCTACACCTTC,CASSPPAGWDGYTF
.,TRBJ1-6,TRBV7-2,.,TGTGCCAGCAGCTTAGCGACACGTAATTCACCCCTCCACTTT,CASSLATRNSPLHF
.,TRBJ1-4,TRBV5-1,few,TGCGCCAGCAGCTTGAGAGGTGAAGACGAAAAACTGTTTTTT,CASSLRGEDEKLFF
TRBD2,TRBJ2-1,TRBV9,.,TGTGCCAGCAGCGTAGAAACTAGCGGGATCTACAATGAGCAGTTCTTC,CASSVETSGIYNEQFF
.,TRBJ1-1,TRBV12-3/TRBV12-4,.,TGTGCCAGCAGTTTACTAAGTAGCGAAGCTTTCTTT,CASSLLSSEAFF
.,TRBJ2-7,TRBV3-1/TRBV3-2,medium-sized,TGTGCCAGCAGCCAAGGTGAGGGCTACGAGCAGTACTTC,CASSQGEGYEQYF
TRBD1,TRBJ1-2,TRBV4-1,.,TGCGCCAGCAGCCAAGATAACACAGGGGTAGGCTATGGCTACACCTTC,CASSQDNTGVGYGYTF
.,TRBJ1-3,TRBV5-1,.,TGCGCCAGCAGCGATGCAGCGGGGAACACCATATATTTT,CASSDAAGNTIYF
.,TRBJ2-1,TRBV30,.,TGTGCCCTCAGAACCCTCCGCCCCTACAATGAGCAGTTCTTC,CALRTLRPYNEQFF
.,TRBJ1-4,TRBV27,.,TGTGCCAGCAGTTTAATTGCTACAACTAATGAAAAACTGTTTTTT,CASSLIATTNEKLFF
TRBD1,TRBJ1-5,TRBV19,.,TGTGCCAGTAGTAATACAGGGGGCAGCAATCAGCCCCAGCATTTT,CASSNTGGSNQPQHF